This TCR beta chain was profiled in a study of identical twins. Trimming left V 5 bases short and J 3 bases short, with 11 bases between. CDR1 is DFQATT, CDR2 SNEGSKA, per germline (reference sequence). CDR3 length equals 12 residues. The sample holds a few counts of this clonotype. The antigen is unknown. TCRdb processed the 5' RACE reads anew with MiXCR; each CDR3 protein has one entry. Among about 660,000 distinct CDR3 sequences listed, over 8.5% were seen once. Study outcomes and limitations: Researchers caution that invariant MAIT and iNKT cells could partly confound zero-insertion analyses.

This same sample was also taken into another study, of yellow fever vaccine responses in identical twins.

The chain recombines TRBV20-1 with TRBJ2-7; possibly TRBD1 or TRBD2 for D (6 bases each). The specimen sequenced was PBMCs. The sequence was collected from a young woman in good health. The CDR3 here is CSAEGEDYEQYF. Here the CDR3 DNA reads TGCAGTGCTGAGGGGGAGGACTACGAGCAGTACTTC.